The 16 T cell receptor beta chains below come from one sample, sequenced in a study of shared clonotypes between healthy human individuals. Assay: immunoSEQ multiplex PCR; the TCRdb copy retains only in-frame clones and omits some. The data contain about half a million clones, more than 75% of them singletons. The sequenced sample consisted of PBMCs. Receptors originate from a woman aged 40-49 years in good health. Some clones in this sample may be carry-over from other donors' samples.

The CDR3 DNA follows: TGCGCCAGCAGCCAAGATGGGCTAGCGGGAGGAAGGAATGAGCAGTTCTTC. The encoded protein is CASSQDGLAGGRNEQFF. The V call is TRBV4-3, the J call TRBJ2-1; 11 bases are shared with TRBD2. This CDR3 has 17 amino acids. CDR1 and CDR2 (germline): LGHNA, YSLEER. With V trimmed by 0 bases and J by 7 bases, 8 bases remained unmatched.

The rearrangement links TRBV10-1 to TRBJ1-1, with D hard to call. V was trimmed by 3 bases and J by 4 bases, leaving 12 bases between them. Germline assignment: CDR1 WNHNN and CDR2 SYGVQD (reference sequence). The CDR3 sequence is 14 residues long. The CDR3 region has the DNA TGCGCCAGCAGTGATGGGGAGGACCGCACTGAAGCTTTCTTT. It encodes CASSDGEDRTEAFF.

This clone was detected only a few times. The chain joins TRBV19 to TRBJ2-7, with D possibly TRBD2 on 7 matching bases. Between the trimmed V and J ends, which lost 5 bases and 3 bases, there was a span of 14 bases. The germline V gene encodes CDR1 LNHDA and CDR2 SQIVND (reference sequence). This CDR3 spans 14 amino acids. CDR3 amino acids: CASSRQGTNYEQYF. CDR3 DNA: TGTGCCAGTAGTCGGCAGGGGACTAACTACGAGCAGTACTTC. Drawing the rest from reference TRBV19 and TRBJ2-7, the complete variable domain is DGGITQSPKYLFRKEGQNVTLSCEQNLNHDAMYWYRQDPGQGLRLIYYSQIVNDFQKGDIAEGYSVSREKKESFPLTVTSAQKNPTAFYLCASSRQGTNYEQYFGPGTRLTVT.

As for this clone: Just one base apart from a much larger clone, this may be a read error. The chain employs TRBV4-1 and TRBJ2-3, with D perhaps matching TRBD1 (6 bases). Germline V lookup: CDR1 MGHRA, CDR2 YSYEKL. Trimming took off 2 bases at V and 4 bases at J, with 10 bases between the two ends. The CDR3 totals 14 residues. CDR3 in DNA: TGCGCCAGCAGCCAACCGGACAGCGCAGATACGCAGTATTTT. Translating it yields CASSQPDSADTQYF.

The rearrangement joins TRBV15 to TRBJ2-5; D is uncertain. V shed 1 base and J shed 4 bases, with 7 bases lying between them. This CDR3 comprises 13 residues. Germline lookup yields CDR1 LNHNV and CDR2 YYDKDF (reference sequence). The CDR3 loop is CATSRGPRETQYF. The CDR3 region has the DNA TGTGCCACCAGCAGAGGCCCAAGAGAGACCCAGTACTTC. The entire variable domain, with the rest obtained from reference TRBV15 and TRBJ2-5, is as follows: DAMVIQNPRYQVTQFGKPVTLSCSQTLNHNVMYWYQQKSSQAPKLLFHYYDKDFNNEADTPDNFQSRRPNTSFCFLDIRSPGLGDTAMYLCATSRGPRETQYFGPGTRLLVL.

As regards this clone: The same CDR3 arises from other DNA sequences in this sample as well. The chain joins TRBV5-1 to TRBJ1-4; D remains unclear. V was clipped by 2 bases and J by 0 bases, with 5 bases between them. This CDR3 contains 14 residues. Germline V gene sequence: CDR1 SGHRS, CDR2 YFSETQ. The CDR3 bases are TGCGCCAGCAGCTTAGACGCAACTAATGAAAAACTGTTTTTT. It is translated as CASSLDATNEKLFF.

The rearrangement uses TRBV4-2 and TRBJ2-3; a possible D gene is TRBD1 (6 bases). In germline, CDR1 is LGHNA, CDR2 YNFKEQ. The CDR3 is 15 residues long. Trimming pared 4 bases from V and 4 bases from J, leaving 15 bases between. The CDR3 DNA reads TGTGCCAGCAGCCTAACGACAGGAGGTGCAGATACGCAGTATTTT. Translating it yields CASSLTTGGADTQYF.

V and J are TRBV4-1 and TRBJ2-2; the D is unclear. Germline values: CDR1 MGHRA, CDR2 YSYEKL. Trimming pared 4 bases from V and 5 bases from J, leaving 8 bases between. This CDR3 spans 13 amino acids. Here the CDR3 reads CASSLQWTGELFF. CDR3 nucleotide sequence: TGCGCCAGCAGCCTTCAGTGGACCGGGGAGCTGTTTTTT.

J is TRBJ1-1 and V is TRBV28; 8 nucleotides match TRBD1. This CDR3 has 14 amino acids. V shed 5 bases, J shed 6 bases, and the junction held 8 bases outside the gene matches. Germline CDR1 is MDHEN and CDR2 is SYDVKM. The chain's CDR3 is CASSARTGRPEAFF. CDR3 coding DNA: TGTGCCAGCAGTGCCCGGACAGGGCGGCCTGAAGCTTTCTTT.

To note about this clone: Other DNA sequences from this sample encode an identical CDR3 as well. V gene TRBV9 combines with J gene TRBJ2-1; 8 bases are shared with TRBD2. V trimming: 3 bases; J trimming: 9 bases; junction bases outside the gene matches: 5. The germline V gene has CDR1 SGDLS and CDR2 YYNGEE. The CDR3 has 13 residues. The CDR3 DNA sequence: TGTGCCAGCAGCGCGACCCTAGCGGGTGAGCAGTTCTTC. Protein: CASSATLAGEQFF.

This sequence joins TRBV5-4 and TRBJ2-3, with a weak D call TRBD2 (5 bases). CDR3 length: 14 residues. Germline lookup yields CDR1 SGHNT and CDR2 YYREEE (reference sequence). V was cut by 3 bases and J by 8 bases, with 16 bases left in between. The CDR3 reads CASSSGSSEGTQYF. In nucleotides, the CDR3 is TGTGCCAGCAGCTCGGGGTCTTCTGAGGGTACGCAGTATTTT.

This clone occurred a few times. The CDR3 spells CASSSGTSGTYEQYF. The CDR3 DNA reads as TGTGCCAGCAGCTCCGGGACTAGCGGGACCTACGAGCAGTACTTC. V gene TRBV11-2 combines with J gene TRBJ2-7; 13 positions match TRBD2. V lost 4 bases and J lost 2; bases outside the gene matches: 2. CDR3 length: 15 residues. The germline V gene has CDR1 SGHAT and CDR2 FQNNGV.

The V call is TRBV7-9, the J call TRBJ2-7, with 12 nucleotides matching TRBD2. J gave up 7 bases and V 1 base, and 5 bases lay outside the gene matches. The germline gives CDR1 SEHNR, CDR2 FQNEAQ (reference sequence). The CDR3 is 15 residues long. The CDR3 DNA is TGTGCCAGCAGCTTAGGGCTAGCGGGAGGGGGGGAGCAGTACTTC. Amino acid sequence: CASSLGLAGGGEQYF.

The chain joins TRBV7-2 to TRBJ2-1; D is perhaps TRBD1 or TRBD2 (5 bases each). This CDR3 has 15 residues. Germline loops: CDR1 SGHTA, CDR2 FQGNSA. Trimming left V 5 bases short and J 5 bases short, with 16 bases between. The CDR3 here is CASSPELGVHNEQFF. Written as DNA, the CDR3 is TGTGCCAGCAGCCCAGAACTAGGGGTTCACAATGAGCAGTTCTTC.

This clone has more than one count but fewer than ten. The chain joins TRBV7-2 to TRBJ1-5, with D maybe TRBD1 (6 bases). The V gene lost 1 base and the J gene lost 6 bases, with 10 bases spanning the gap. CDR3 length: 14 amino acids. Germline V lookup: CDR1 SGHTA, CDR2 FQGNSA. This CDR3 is CASSLVGAGQPQHF. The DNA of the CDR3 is TGTGCCAGCAGCTTAGTGGGGGCGGGTCAGCCCCAGCATTTT. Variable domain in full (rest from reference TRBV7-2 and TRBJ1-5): GAGVSQSPSNKVTEKGKDVELRCDPISGHTALYWYRQSLGQGLEFLIYFQGNSAPDKSGLPSDRFSAERTGGSVSTLTIQRTQQEDSAVYLCASSLVGAGQPQHFGDGTRLSIL.

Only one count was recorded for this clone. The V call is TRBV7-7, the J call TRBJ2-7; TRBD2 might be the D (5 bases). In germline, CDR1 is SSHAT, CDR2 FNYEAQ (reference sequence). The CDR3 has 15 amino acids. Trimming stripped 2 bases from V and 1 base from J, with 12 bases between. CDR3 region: CASSLLAGWSYEQYF. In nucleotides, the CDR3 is TGTGCCAGCAGCTTATTGGCGGGTTGGTCCTACGAGCAGTACTTC.